This entry describes one T cell receptor beta chain. Its antigen is currently unknown. These data are taken from a study of T cells in Graves' hyperthyroidism and ophthalmopathy. Findings of the study overall: A model built on 13 V-J features separated ophthalmopathy from stable hyperthyroidism.

The hyperthyroidism patients had all been newly diagnosed, and their disease duration was under 2 months. Their ages ranged from 18 to 65 years. RNA transcripts were the template for amplifying TCR beta CDR3 regions. TCR CDR3 regions were first amplified by RT-PCR with HTBI primers. TCRdb processed the multiplex PCR reads anew with MiXCR; each CDR3 protein has one entry. This table has 500,000 to 700,000 distinct CDR3 sequences, around 17% appearing once. The CDR3 totals 16 residues. V lost 4 bases and J 4 bases, leaving 16 bases between the germline ends. Germline assignment: CDR1 MDHEN and CDR2 SYDVKM.

This chain links TRBV28 with TRBJ1-4; D not certain. The source is a woman younger than 35 with Graves' hyperthyroidism. Sample: blood. The CDR3 sequence is CASSSNSGSFNEKLFF. The CDR3 DNA reads as TGTGCCAGCAGTTCGAATTCCGGCAGCTTTAATGAAAAACTGTTTTTT.